What follows describes a single T cell receptor beta chain. Its antigen remains undetermined. The input lacks base qualities; no much larger clone sits a single base away. This sample is part of a study of blood T cell repertoires in COVID-19 (dated by TCRdb to the early 2020s). Study-level background: Samples covering the acute and convalescent phases of COVID-19 were provided by collaborators in the United States, Italy and Spain. The material from the prospective study consisted of cDNA or gDNA derived from T cells, B-cell-depleted T cells, or PBMCs. Deeply sampled blood TCRbeta repertoires from subjects exposed to, actively infected with, or recovered from COVID-19 were included in the dataset. The repertoires were made available in a free public database intended to serve as a resource for research on the immune response to SARS-CoV-2. Samples came from the ongoing ImmuneRACE study (first 160 participants) plus 1,254 subjects from 6 global collaborators. Nearly every sample came with metadata listing a de-identified subject ID, COVID-19 status, age in years and sex. Where available, HLA class I and class II types were taken from metadata supplied by the sample provider and were not determined by assay-based typing. What the authors observed across the whole study: The quantity of clinical and demographic metadata differed by source and by participant and was supplied without curation.

Participants in the prospective study were aged about 18 to 89 years, lived in 20 to 30 United States geographic areas, and enrolled through a virtual design. To assign participants to cohorts, the prospective study relied on clinical history that participants themselves reported in a screening survey and a study questionnaire. For ImmuneRACE Cohort 3, a participant was defined as recovered based on two consecutive negative NP/OP PCR tests, clearance by a healthcare professional, or resolution of symptoms. Each participant in the prospective study had whole blood, serum and a nasopharyngeal or oropharyngeal swab collected by mobile phlebotomists. Participants in the prospective study had the option to provide additional blood draws and questionnaires over an approximately 2-month period. Prospective study blood samples were shipped either frozen or at room temperature before DNA extraction. The CDR3 runs 14 amino acids, cysteine and phenylalanine included. The read is trimmed to its CDR3 DNA, 42 bases read in frame from base 1. V is pared back by 2 bases and J by 6 bases, with 11 bases lying between the germline termini. Reading the germline V gene gives CDR1 SGHRS and CDR2 YFSETQ.

The immunoSEQ Assay, a bias-controlled multiplex PCR, was used to amplify TCRbeta CDR3 regions from genomic DNA. The paper's processing steps were these. Within the assay, amplification of reference gene primers was used to estimate how many nucleated cells each sample contained. Sequence reads were collapsed and filtered to measure the absolute abundance of every unique TCRbeta CDR3 rearrangement. For each sample, productive Simpson clonality was calculated as the square root of Simpson's diversity index over productive rearrangements. Sourced from immuneACCESS, this table was stored by TCRdb with only in-frame sequences that have V and J called. A share of the clones is absent; for the studies checked, an unresolved V gene accounts for under half, and the remainder has no known explanation. V and J calls and clone size are copied from that table; D and trimming were computed from the DNA. Recorded for this sample are around 300,000 clones; roughly 88% of them occurred a single time. Of the sample, about 1% falls within the top ten clones.

This TCR was sampled from a woman aged 30 to 39 who had recovered from COVID-19. Here the chain combines TRBV5-1 and TRBJ1-4; the D gene is perhaps TRBD1, from 6 matching bases. The sequenced material came from PBMCs or T cells enriched from blood (not recorded which). This receptor carries the CDR3 CASSFTSGDEKLFF. The nucleotides are TGCGCCAGCAGCTTTACTTCAGGGGATGAAAAACTGTTTTTT.